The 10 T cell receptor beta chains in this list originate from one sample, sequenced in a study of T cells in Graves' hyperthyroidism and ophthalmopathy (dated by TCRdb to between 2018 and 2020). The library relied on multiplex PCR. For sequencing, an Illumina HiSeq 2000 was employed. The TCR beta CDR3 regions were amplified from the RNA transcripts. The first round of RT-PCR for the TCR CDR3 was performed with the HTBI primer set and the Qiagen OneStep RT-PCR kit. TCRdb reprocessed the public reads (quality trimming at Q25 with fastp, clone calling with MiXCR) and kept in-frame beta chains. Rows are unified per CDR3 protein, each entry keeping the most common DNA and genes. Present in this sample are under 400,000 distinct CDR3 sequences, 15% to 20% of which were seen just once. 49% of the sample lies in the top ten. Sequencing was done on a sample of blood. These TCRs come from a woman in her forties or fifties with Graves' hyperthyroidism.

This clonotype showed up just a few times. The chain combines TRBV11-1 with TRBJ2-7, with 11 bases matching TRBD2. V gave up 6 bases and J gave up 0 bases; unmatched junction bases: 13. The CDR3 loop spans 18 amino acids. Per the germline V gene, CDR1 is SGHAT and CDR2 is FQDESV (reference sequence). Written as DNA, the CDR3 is TGTGCCAGCAGGCAAGCACTAGCGGGGGCAAAAAGCTCCTACGAGCAGTACGTC. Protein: CASRQALAGAKSSYEQYV.

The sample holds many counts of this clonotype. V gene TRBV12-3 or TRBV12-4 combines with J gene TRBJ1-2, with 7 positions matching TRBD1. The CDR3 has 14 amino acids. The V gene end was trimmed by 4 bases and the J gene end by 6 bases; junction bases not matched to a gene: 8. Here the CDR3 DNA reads TGTGCCAGCAGTTACACAGGGGCAGGGGATGGCTACACCTTC. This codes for CASSYTGAGDGYTF.

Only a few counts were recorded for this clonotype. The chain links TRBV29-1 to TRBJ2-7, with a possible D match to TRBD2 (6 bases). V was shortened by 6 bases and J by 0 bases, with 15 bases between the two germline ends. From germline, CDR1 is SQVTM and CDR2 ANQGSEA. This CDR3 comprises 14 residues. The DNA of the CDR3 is TGCAGCGTCCCCCTCTCCGGGAGCTCCTACGAGCAGTACTTC. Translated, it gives CSVPLSGSSYEQYF.

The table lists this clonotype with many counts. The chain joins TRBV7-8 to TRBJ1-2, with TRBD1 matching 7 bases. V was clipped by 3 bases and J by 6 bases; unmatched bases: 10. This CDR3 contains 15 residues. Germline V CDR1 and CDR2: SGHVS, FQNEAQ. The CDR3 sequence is CASSLAVRGVDGYTF. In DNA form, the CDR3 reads TGTGCCAGCAGCTTGGCGGTCAGGGGGGTGGATGGCTACACCTTC.

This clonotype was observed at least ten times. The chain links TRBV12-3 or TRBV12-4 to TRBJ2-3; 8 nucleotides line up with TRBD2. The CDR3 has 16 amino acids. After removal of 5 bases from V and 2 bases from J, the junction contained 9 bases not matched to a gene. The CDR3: CASSPTGGRYTDTQYF. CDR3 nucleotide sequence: TGTGCCAGCAGTCCCACGGGGGGGAGGTACACAGATACGCAGTATTTT.

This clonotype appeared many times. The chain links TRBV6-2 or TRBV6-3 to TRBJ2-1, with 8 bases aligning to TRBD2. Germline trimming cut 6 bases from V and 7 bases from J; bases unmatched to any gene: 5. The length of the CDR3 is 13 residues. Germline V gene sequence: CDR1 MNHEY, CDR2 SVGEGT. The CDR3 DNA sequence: TGTGCCAGCAGGGATAGCGGGATGAATGAGCAGTTCTTC. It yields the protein CASRDSGMNEQFF.

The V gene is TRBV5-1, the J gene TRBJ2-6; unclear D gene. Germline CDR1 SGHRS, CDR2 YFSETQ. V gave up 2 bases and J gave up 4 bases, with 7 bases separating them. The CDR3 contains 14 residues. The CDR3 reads CASSFGMGANVLTF. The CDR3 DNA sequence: TGCGCCAGCAGCTTCGGAATGGGGGCCAACGTCCTGACTTTC. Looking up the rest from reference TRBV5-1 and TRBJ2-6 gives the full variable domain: KAGVTQTPRYLIKTRGQQVTLSCSPISGHRSVSWYQQTPGQGLQFLFEYFSETQRNKGNFPGRFSGRQFSNSRSEMNVSTLELGDSALYLCASSFGMGANVLTFGAGSRLTVL.

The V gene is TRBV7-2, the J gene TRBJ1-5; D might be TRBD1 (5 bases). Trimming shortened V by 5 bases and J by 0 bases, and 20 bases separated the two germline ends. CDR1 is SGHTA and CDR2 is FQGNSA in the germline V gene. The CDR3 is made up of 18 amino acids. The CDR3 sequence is CASSPTRFGAYSNQPQHF. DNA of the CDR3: TGTGCCAGCAGCCCTACCAGATTCGGGGCTTATAGCAATCAGCCCCAGCATTTT.

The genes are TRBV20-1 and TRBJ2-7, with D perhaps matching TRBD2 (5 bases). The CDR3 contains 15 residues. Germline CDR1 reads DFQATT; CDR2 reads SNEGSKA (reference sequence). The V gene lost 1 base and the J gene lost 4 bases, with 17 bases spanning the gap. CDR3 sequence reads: CSARVGLTIGYEQYF. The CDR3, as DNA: TGCAGTGCTAGAGTTGGACTTACCATCGGGTACGAGCAGTACTTC.

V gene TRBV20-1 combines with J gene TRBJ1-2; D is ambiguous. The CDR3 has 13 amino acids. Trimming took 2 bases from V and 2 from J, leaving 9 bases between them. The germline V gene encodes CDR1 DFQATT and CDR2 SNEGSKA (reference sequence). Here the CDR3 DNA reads TGCAGTGCTAGAAGGCCAGGAAACTATGGCTACACCTTC. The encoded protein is CSARRPGNYGYTF.